What follows are 16 T cell receptor beta chains derived from one specimen sequenced in a study of CXCR3-negative and CXCR3-positive naive CD8 T cells. The authors prepared UMI-labeled TRB cDNA libraries by 5' RACE. TCRdb re-called the 5' RACE reads and gives one entry per CDR3 protein, without DNA. The sample table includes about 140,000 distinct CDR3 sequences. General observations from the study: Naive cells positive for CXCR3 carried more hydrophobic TRB CDR3s than CXCR3-negative ones.

Antigen specificity for these receptors is unknown. The specimen was naive CXCR3+ CD8+ T cells from blood. Subset noted: CD45RO-CCR7+CD27+CD95- naive CD8+ T cells expressing CXCR3 (TNR3+). These receptors all come from a human donor in good health. Some clones in this sample may be carry-over from other donors' samples.

The chain carries TRBV20-1 and TRBJ2-1. The CDR3 has 13 amino acids. Germline CDR1 is DFQATT and CDR2 is SNEGSKA (reference sequence). CDR3 loop: CSASEGPYNEQFF.

V usage is TRBV28 and J usage is TRBJ2-5; TCRdb reports TRBD2, a call that lacks DNA to check it against. Germline V gene lookup returns CDR1 MDHEN and CDR2 SYDVKM. The CDR3 is 16 amino acids. CDR3 in amino acids: CASSFGREWAGETQYF.

The CDR3 sequence: CASSQVLLDEQFF. This rearrangement joins TRBV14 to TRBJ2-1. The CDR3 covers 13 residues. Per the germline V gene, CDR1 is SGHDN and CDR2 is FVKESK.

The chain recombines TRBV19 with TRBJ1-5. From germline, CDR1 is LNHDA and CDR2 SQIVND (reference sequence). This CDR3 has 14 residues. CDR3 in amino acids: CASSIGQSNQPQHF.

The chain is built from TRBV29-1 and TRBJ2-3; the TCRdb D gene call, TRBD1, has no DNA to confirm it. CDR1 is SQVTM and CDR2 is ANQGSEA in the germline V gene. The CDR3 is made up of 15 amino acids. CDR3: CSVDGGRTSTDTQYF.

The gene calls are TRBV5-1 and TRBJ1-5; TCRdb's assignment of TRBD1 cannot be checked, as there is no DNA. The CDR3 runs to 16 residues. Germline CDR1 is SGHRS and CDR2 is YFSETQ. CDR3 sequence: CASSPDPGGGNQPQHF.

The V call is TRBV7-3, the J call TRBJ2-2; TCRdb selects TRBD1, and the lack of DNA leaves this call unchecked. There are 15 residues in the CDR3. The V gene's germline CDR1 is SGHTA and CDR2 FQGTGA. CDR3 sequence reads: CASSNRGRATGELFF. The variable domain in full, with the rest retrieved from reference TRBV7-3 and TRBJ2-2, is GAGVSQTPSNKVTEKGKYVELRCDPISGHTALYWYRQSLGQGPEFLIYFQGTGAADDSGLPNDRFFAVRPEGSVSTLKIQRTERGDSAVYLCASSNRGRATGELFFGEGSRLTVL.

The CDR3 loop is CSAQRGTDTQYF. The rearrangement links TRBV29-1 to TRBJ2-3; TCRdb's assignment of TRBD2 cannot be checked, as there is no DNA. The CDR3 runs 12 residues. The germline CDR1 and CDR2 sequences are SQVTM and ANQGSEA.

This chain connects TRBV29-1 to TRBJ2-5. Germline V gene data show CDR1 as SQVTM and CDR2 as ANQGSEA. The CDR3 length is 14 residues. The CDR3 reads CSASSPGPRETQYF. Complete variable domain (other parts from reference TRBV29-1 and TRBJ2-5): SAVISQKPSRDICQRGTSLTIQCQVDSQVTMMFWYRQQPGQSLTLIATANQGSEATYESGFVIDKFPISRPNLTFSTLTVSNMSPEDSSIYLCSASSPGPRETQYFGPGTRLLVL.

The chain uses TRBV29-1 and TRBJ1-5; TCRdb proposes TRBD1, but this gene call is untestable without DNA. The CDR3 is 14 amino acids. Per germline, CDR1 SQVTM and CDR2 ANQGSEA. The CDR3 here is CSVAGSGGNQPQHF.

This rearrangement joins TRBV4-2 to TRBJ2-7; TCRdb picks TRBD2, but there is no DNA to check that call. Germline V gene data show CDR1 as LGHNA and CDR2 as YNFKEQ. The CDR3 length is 16 residues. The CDR3 sequence is CASSQEVVGTSYEQYF.

The V call is TRBV7-3, the J call TRBJ1-1; no DNA is available, so the TRBD1 call from TCRdb remains unchecked. CDR3 length equals 13 residues. Germline V gene data show CDR1 as SGHTA and CDR2 as FQGTGA. CDR3 loop: CASSEGTGTEAFF. Full variable domain (missing parts from reference TRBV7-3 and TRBJ1-1): GAGVSQTPSNKVTEKGKYVELRCDPISGHTALYWYRQSLGQGPEFLIYFQGTGAADDSGLPNDRFFAVRPEGSVSTLKIQRTERGDSAVYLCASSEGTGTEAFFGQGTRLTVV.

The CDR3 here is CASSSYTGARLYEQYF. The rearrangement joins TRBV6-5 to TRBJ2-7; TCRdb selects TRBD1, and the lack of DNA leaves this call unchecked. The CDR3 is made up of 16 amino acids. Germline V gives CDR1 MNHEY, CDR2 SVGAGI.

CDR3 protein: CASSMPDRAFYPPQFF. The V and J genes are TRBV27 and TRBJ2-1; absent DNA, TCRdb's TRBD1 call cannot be checked. Per germline, CDR1 MNHEY and CDR2 SMNVEV (reference sequence). This CDR3 region has 16 residues.

The J gene is TRBJ2-5, the V gene TRBV6-6; with no DNA, the TCRdb D assignment of TRBD2 cannot be verified. The length of the CDR3 is 13 residues. The germline CDR1 and CDR2 sequences are MNHNY and SVGAGI (reference sequence). CDR3 protein: CASRQIAEETQYF.

The CDR3 loop is CASSLFAGGTGELFF. V usage is TRBV5-5 and J usage is TRBJ2-2; as DNA is missing, the TRBD2 call by TCRdb cannot be tested. The CDR3 spans 15 residues. CDR1 and CDR2 (germline): SGHKS, YYEKEE (reference sequence).